This T cell receptor (beta chain) was recorded in a study of STAT5B mutations in CD4+ large granular lymphocyte leukemia. Whole-study findings and limits: Patient CD4-sorted repertoires looked more clonal than healthy CD4+ repertoires, even without putative leukemic clones. Approximately 25% of private leukemic clonotypes occurred rarely in other patients' non-leukemic repertoires.

Here immunoSEQ multiplex PCR was the method, and the copy in TCRdb shows in-frame clones only, minus some. The profile shows about 40,000 clones, roughly 80% of them singletons. Germline-derived CDR1 and CDR2 are SGHRS and YFSETQ. The CDR3 totals 13 residues. V dropped 4 bases and J dropped 5 bases, with 12 bases sitting between them. As regards this clone: What it binds is unknown.

The TCR was taken from a human donor in good health. The material sequenced was CD4+ T cells from blood buffy coats. The chain carries TRBV5-1 and TRBJ2-5; a possible D gene is TRBD1 (6 bases). Here the CDR3 reads CASSIRGMETQYF. CDR3 nucleotides: TGCGCCAGCAGCATCAGGGGTATGGAGACCCAGTACTTC. Combining the CDR3 with reference TRBV5-1 and TRBJ2-5 gives the whole variable domain KAGVTQTPRYLIKTRGQQVTLSCSPISGHRSVSWYQQTPGQGLQFLFEYFSETQRNKGNFPGRFSGRQFSNSRSEMNVSTLELGDSALYLCASSIRGMETQYFGPGTRLLVL.